One and the same sample provided the 7 T cell receptor beta chains below, sequenced in a study of T cells in localized non-small cell lung cancer. Sequenced by immunoSEQ multiplex PCR; TCRdb stores in-frame clones only, minus some. Of 20,000 or so clones detected, over 75% appear once; the ten largest clones hold 6.9%. Here the sequenced sample was peripheral blood, taken before any cancer treatment. These receptors were obtained from a woman between 35 and 75 years old with stage I lung adenocarcinoma.

J is TRBJ2-3 and V is TRBV6-6; no definite D call. V was cut by 8 bases and J by 4 bases, with 10 bases left in between. The CDR3 has 12 residues. The germline V gene encodes CDR1 MNHNY and CDR2 SVGAGI (reference sequence). CDR3 coding DNA: TGTGCCAGCTGCATCGGACCAGATACGCAGTATTTT. Protein product: CASCIGPDTQYF.

The chain carries TRBV7-2 and TRBJ1-2; D unresolved. This CDR3 is 16 amino acids long. The V gene's germline CDR1 is SGHTA and CDR2 FQGNSA. V lost 6 bases and J lost 1, with 18 bases in between. The CDR3 sequence is CASRPDGQVLNYGYTF. The CDR3 coding sequence is TGTGCCAGCAGACCTGATGGGCAGGTACTTAACTATGGCTACACCTTC.

This sequence joins TRBV6-5 and TRBJ1-1; TRBD1 agrees at 7 bases. This CDR3 spans 14 amino acids. Germline values: CDR1 MNHEY, CDR2 SVGAGI. V was pared by 6 bases and J by 3 bases, with 7 bases of the junction left unmatched. The CDR3 region is CASRRQGQDTEAFF. CDR3 nucleotides: TGTGCCAGCAGAAGACAGGGTCAGGACACTGAAGCTTTCTTT.

This rearrangement joins TRBV5-6 to TRBJ1-5; D perhaps matches TRBD1 (5 bases). Germline CDR1 is SGHDT and CDR2 is YYEEEE. V lost 1 base, J lost 4 bases, and 18 bases lay in between. The CDR3 totals 17 residues. CDR3 protein: CASSLKAGWGLNQPQHF. The DNA of the CDR3 is TGTGCCAGCAGCTTGAAGGCAGGGTGGGGTCTTAATCAGCCCCAGCATTTT.

The rearrangement joins TRBV10-3 to TRBJ1-1; D remains ambiguous. Germline loops: CDR1 ENHRY, CDR2 SYGVKD. The CDR3 has 12 amino acids. The germline V and J ends were trimmed by 0 bases and 10 bases, with 9 bases remaining between them. The CDR3 nucleotides read TGTGCCATCAGTGAGTCGGCAGAAACAGCTTTCTTT. Its translation: CAISESAETAFF.

CDR3 region: CASSEGQGKAIRGNTIYF. CDR3 DNA sequence: TGCGCCAGCAGCGAGGGACAGGGGAAGGCAATAAGGGGAAACACCATATATTTT. V usage is TRBV4-1 and J usage is TRBJ1-3; 10 bases fit TRBD1. Trimming removed 5 bases from V and 4 bases from J; junction bases left unmatched: 14. The V gene's germline CDR1 is MGHRA and CDR2 YSYEKL. This CDR3 has 18 amino acids.

J is TRBJ1-1 and V is TRBV5-1, with a tentative D call TRBD1 (5 bases). Germline CDR1 SGHRS, CDR2 YFSETQ. This CDR3 has 16 residues. V lost 1 base and J lost 11, with 24 bases in between. CDR3 sequence (DNA): TGCGCCAGCAGCTTGACCCCCCCACGGGACGGTGGGGTGGCTTTCTTT. Encoded protein: CASSLTPPRDGGVAFF.